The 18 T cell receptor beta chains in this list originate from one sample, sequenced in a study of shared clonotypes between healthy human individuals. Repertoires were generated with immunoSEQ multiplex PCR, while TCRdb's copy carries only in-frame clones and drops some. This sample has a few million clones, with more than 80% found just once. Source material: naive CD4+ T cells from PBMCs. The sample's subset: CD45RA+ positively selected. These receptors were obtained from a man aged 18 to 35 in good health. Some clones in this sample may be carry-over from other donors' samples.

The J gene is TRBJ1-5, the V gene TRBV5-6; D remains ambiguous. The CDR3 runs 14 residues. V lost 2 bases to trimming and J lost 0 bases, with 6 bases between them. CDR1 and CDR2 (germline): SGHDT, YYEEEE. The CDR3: CASSFWGSNQPQHF. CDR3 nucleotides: TGTGCCAGCAGCTTCTGGGGTAGCAATCAGCCCCAGCATTTT. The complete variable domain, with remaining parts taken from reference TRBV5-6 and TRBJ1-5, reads DAGVTQSPTHLIKTRGQQVTLRCSPKSGHDTVSWYQQALGQGPQFIFQYYEEEERQRGNFPDRFSGHQFPNYSSELNVNALLLGDSALYLCASSFWGSNQPQHFGDGTRLSIL.

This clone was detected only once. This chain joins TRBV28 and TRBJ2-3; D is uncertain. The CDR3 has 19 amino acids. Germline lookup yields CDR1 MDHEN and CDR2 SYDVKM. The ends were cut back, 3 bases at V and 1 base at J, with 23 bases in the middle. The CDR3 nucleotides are TGTGCCAGCAGTTTTGGAAGGCTCGGGCCCCCGGCGGGCACAGATACGCAGTATTTT. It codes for CASSFGRLGPPAGTDTQYF.

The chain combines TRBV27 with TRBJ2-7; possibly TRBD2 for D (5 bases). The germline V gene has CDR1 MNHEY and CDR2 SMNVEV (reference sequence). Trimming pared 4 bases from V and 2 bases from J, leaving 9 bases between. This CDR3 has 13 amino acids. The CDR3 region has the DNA TGTGCCAGCAGTTCCGATAGCGCCTACGAGCAGTACTTC. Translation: CASSSDSAYEQYF.

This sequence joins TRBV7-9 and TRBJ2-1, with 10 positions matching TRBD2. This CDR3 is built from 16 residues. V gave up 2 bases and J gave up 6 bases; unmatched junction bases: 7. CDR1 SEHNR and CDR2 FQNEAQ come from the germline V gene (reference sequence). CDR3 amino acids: CASSLLAGVRGNEQFF. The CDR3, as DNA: TGTGCCAGCAGCTTACTAGCGGGAGTTAGGGGCAATGAGCAGTTCTTC.

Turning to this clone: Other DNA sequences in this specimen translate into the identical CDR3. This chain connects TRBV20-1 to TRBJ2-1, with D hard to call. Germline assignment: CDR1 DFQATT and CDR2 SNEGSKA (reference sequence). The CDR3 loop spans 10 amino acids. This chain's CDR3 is CSAFYNEQFF. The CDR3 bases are TGCAGCGCCTTCTACAATGAGCAGTTCTTC.

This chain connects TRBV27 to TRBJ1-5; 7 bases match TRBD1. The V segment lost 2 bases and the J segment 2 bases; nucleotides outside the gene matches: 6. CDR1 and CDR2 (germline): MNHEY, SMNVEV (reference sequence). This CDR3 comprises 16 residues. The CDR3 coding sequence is TGTGCCAGCAGTTTAAGAGGGGGCTGGGGCAATCAGCCCCAGCATTTT. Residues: CASSLRGGWGNQPQHF.

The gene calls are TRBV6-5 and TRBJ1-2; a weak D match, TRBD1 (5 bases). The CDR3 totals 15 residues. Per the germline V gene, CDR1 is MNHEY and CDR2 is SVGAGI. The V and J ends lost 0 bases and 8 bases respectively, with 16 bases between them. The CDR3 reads CASSYSGRGGRGYTF. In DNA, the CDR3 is TGTGCCAGCAGTTACTCTGGGAGGGGAGGTCGCGGCTACACCTTC.

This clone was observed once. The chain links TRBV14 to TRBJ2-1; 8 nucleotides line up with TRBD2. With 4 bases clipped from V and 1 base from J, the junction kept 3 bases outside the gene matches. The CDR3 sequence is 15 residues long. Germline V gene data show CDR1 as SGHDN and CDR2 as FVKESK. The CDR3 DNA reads TGTGCCAGCAGCCCGCCTAGCGGGTCCTACAATGAGCAGTTCTTC. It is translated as CASSPPSGSYNEQFF.

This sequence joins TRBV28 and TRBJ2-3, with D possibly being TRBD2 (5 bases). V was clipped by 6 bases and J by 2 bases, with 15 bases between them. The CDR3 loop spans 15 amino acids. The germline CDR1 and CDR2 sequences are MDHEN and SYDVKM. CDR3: CASRSPGTFTDTQYF. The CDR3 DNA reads TGTGCCAGCAGATCACCGGGAACCTTCACAGATACGCAGTATTTT. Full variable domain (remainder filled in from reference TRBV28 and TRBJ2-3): DVKVTQSSRYLVKRTGEKVFLECVQDMDHENMFWYRQDPGLGLRLIYFSYDVKMKEKGDIPEGYSVSREKKERFSLILESASTNQTSMYLCASRSPGTFTDTQYFGPGTRLTVL.

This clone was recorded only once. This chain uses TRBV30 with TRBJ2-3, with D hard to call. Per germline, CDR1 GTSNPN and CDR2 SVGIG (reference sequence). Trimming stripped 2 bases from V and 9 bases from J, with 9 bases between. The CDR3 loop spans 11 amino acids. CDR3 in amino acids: CAWSTTKTQYF. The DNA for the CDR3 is TGTGCCTGGAGTACCACCAAGACGCAGTATTTT.

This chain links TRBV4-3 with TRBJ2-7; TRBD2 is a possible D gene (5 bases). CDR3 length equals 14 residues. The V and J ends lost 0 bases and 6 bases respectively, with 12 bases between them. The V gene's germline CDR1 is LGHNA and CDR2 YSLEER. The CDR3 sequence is CASSQDRTEGEQYF. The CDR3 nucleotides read TGCGCCAGCAGCCAAGATAGAACAGAGGGCGAGCAGTACTTC.

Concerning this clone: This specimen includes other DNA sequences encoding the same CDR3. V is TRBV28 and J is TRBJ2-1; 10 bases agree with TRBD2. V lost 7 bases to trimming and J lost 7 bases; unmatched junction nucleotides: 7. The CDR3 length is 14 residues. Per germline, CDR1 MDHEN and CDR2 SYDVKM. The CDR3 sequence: CASTLAGAYNEQFF. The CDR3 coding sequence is TGTGCCAGCACTCTAGCGGGAGCTTATAATGAGCAGTTCTTC.

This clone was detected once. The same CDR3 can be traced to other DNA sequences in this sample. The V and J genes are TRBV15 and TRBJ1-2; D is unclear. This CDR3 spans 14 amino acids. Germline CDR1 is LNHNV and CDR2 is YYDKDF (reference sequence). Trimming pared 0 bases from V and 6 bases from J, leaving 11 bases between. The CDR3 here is CATSRDPAGDGYTF. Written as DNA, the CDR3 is TGTGCCACCAGCAGAGATCCAGCGGGCGATGGCTACACCTTC.

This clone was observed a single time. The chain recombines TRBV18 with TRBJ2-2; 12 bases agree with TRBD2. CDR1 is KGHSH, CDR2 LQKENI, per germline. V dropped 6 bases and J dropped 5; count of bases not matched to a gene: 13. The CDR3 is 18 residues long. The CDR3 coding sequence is TGTGCCAGCTCCCTCGGACTAGCGGGAACTGGAAGAACCGGGGAGCTGTTTTTT. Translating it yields CASSLGLAGTGRTGELFF.

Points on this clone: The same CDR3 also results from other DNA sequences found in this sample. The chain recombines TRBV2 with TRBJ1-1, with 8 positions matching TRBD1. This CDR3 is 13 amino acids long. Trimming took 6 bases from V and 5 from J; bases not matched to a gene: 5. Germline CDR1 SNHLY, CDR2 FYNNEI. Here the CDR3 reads CASRGQVGTEAFF. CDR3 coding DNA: TGTGCCAGCAGGGGACAGGTCGGGACTGAAGCTTTCTTT.

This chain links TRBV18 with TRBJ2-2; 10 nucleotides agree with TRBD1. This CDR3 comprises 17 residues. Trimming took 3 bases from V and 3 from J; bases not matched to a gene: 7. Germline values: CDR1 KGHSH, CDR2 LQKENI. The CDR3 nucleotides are TGTGCCAGCTCACCGCCGGGACAGGGGCGTTACACCGGGGAGCTGTTTTTT. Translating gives CASSPPGQGRYTGELFF. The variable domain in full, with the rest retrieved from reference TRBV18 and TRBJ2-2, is NAGVMQNPRHLVRRRGQEARLRCSPMKGHSHVYWYRQLPEEGLKFMVYLQKENIIDESGMPKERFSAEFPKEGPSILRIQQVVRGDSAAYFCASSPPGQGRYTGELFFGEGSRLTVL.

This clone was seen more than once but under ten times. CDR3 nucleotides: TGTGCCTGGAGTGTACCCTCTGGGGCCAACGTCCTGACTTTC. It encodes CAWSVPSGANVLTF. The rearrangement joins TRBV30 to TRBJ2-6, with D unclear. V shed 0 bases and J shed 0 bases, with 3 bases lying between them. Per the germline V gene, CDR1 is GTSNPN and CDR2 is SVGIG (reference sequence). This CDR3 contains 14 residues.

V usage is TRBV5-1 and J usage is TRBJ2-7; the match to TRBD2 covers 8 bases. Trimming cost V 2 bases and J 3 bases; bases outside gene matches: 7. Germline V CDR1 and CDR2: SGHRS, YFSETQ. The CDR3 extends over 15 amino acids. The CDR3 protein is CASSFDSGTDYEQYF. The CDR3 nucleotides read TGCGCCAGCAGCTTCGATAGCGGGACGGACTACGAGCAGTACTTC.